The rows below give T cell receptor beta chains drawn from one sample of a study of PD-1 blockade in classical Hodgkin lymphoma. The assay was immunoSEQ multiplex PCR, and TCRdb's table has in-frame clones only and misses some. The data contain tens of thousands of clones, 70% to 85% of them singletons. Here the sequenced sample was peripheral blood mononuclear cells (PBMCs), taken before the second cycle of nivolumab. Receptor source: a human donor with classical Hodgkin lymphoma. CDR3s include the opening cysteine and the closing phenylalanine or tryptophan. The D gene is left open where the match is weak. Size is omitted from some rows. Given values are once, few, many or a class for expanded clones.

cdr3_aa: CASSERRQGLGYTF; cdr3_nt: TGCGCCAGCAGTGAGAGACGACAGGGGCTTGGCTACACCTTC; v_call: TRBV10-2; clone_size: -; d_call: TRBD1; j_call: TRBJ1-2
cdr3_aa: CASGGVYEQFF; cdr3_nt: TGTGCCAGCGGTGGGGTATATGAGCAGTTCTTC; v_call: TRBV6-1; clone_size: once; d_call: -; j_call: TRBJ2-1
cdr3_aa: CASSQGRSYEQYF; cdr3_nt: TGCGCCAGCAGCCAAGGGAGGTCCTACGAGCAGTACTTC; v_call: TRBV4-3; clone_size: -; d_call: -; j_call: TRBJ2-7
cdr3_aa: CASSPGGLDYEQYF; cdr3_nt: TGTGCCAGCAGCCCGGGGGGACTAGACTACGAGCAGTACTTC; v_call: TRBV9; clone_size: once; d_call: TRBD2; j_call: TRBJ2-7
cdr3_aa: CASSGGPGLYEQYF; cdr3_nt: TGTGCCAGCAGCGGGGGACCCGGGCTCTACGAGCAGTACTTC; v_call: TRBV7-2; clone_size: -; d_call: -; j_call: TRBJ2-7
cdr3_aa: CASRGTGPVSYTF; cdr3_nt: TGTGCCAGCAGGGGGACAGGGCCCGTTAGCTACACCTTC; v_call: TRBV27; clone_size: few; d_call: TRBD1; j_call: TRBJ1-2
cdr3_aa: CAVRTGLRPQHF; cdr3_nt: TGTGCCGTCAGGACAGGGTTGCGGCCCCAGCATTTT; v_call: TRBV28; clone_size: -; d_call: TRBD1; j_call: TRBJ1-5
cdr3_aa: CASSKVYSETQYF; cdr3_nt: TGTGCCAGCAGCAAAGTCTATTCAGAGACCCAGTACTTC; v_call: TRBV28; clone_size: once; d_call: -; j_call: TRBJ2-5
cdr3_aa: CASSPLYRDSPLHF; cdr3_nt: TGCGCCAGCAGCCCTCTGTATAGGGATTCACCCCTCCACTTT; v_call: TRBV4-1; clone_size: -; d_call: -; j_call: TRBJ1-6
cdr3_aa: CASSYGQGGSPLHF; cdr3_nt: TGTGCCAGCAGTTACGGACAGGGTGGTTCACCCCTCCACTTT; v_call: TRBV6-5; clone_size: few; d_call: TRBD1; j_call: TRBJ1-6
cdr3_aa: CASSRTGLNTEAFF; cdr3_nt: TGTGCCAGCAGCCGGACAGGGCTGAACACTGAAGCTTTCTTT; v_call: TRBV27; clone_size: -; d_call: TRBD1; j_call: TRBJ1-1
cdr3_aa: CASSFEGDINQPQHF; cdr3_nt: TGCGCCAGCAGCTTCGAAGGGGATATCAATCAGCCCCAGCATTTT; v_call: TRBV5-1; clone_size: -; d_call: -; j_call: TRBJ1-5
cdr3_aa: CASSPGTGSSPLHF; cdr3_nt: TGTGCCAGCTCACCAGGGACAGGGTCTTCACCCCTCCACTTT; v_call: TRBV18; clone_size: few; d_call: TRBD1; j_call: TRBJ1-6
cdr3_aa: CASSQYGDEQFF; cdr3_nt: TGTGCCAGCAGCCAATATGGCGATGAGCAGTTCTTC; v_call: TRBV7-8; clone_size: -; d_call: -; j_call: TRBJ2-1
cdr3_aa: CASTPAGMGTEAFF; cdr3_nt: TGTGCCAGCACCCCGGCTGGGATGGGCACTGAAGCTTTCTTT; v_call: TRBV27; clone_size: -; d_call: -; j_call: TRBJ1-1
cdr3_aa: CASSFSRDRNTEAFF; cdr3_nt: TGTGCCAGCAGCTTCTCGCGAGACAGAAACACTGAAGCTTTCTTT; v_call: TRBV7-9; clone_size: -; d_call: -; j_call: TRBJ1-1
cdr3_aa: CASSLGVGLYEQYF; cdr3_nt: TGTGCCAGCAGCTTAGGGGTAGGTCTCTACGAGCAGTACTTC; v_call: TRBV7-2; clone_size: -; d_call: -; j_call: TRBJ2-7
cdr3_aa: CATGLASSYEQYF; cdr3_nt: TGTGCCACCGGACTAGCTTCTTCCTACGAGCAGTACTTC; v_call: TRBV6-1; clone_size: once; d_call: TRBD2; j_call: TRBJ2-7
cdr3_aa: CASSQLEGTASNPRGQYF; cdr3_nt: TGTGCCAGCAGCCAGTTAGAGGGAACCGCCTCCAATCCTCGGGGACAGTACTTC; v_call: TRBV13; clone_size: -; d_call: -; j_call: TRBJ2-7
cdr3_aa: CASNLQGVPYNEQFF; cdr3_nt: TGTGCCAGCAATCTACAGGGGGTCCCCTACAATGAGCAGTTCTTC; v_call: TRBV27; clone_size: few; d_call: TRBD1; j_call: TRBJ2-1
cdr3_aa: CASSTRVSGSGEQFF; cdr3_nt: TGTGCCAGTTCCACCCGGGTTAGCGGGAGTGGTGAGCAGTTCTTC; v_call: TRBV19; clone_size: -; d_call: TRBD2; j_call: TRBJ2-1
cdr3_aa: CASSYSRQSSYEQYF; cdr3_nt: TGTGCCAGCAGTTACTCGCGGCAGAGCTCCTACGAGCAGTACTTC; v_call: TRBV6-5; clone_size: -; d_call: -; j_call: TRBJ2-7
cdr3_aa: CSAPTGLWSYGYTF; cdr3_nt: TGCAGCGCCCCGACCGGACTCTGGAGCTATGGCTACACCTTC; v_call: TRBV29-1; clone_size: -; d_call: -; j_call: TRBJ1-2
cdr3_aa: CASSSSDRNTEAFF; cdr3_nt: -; v_call: TRBV6-6; clone_size: -; d_call: -; j_call: TRBJ1-1
cdr3_aa: CASSLFEGGPDTQYF; cdr3_nt: TGCGCCAGCAGCTTGTTTGAGGGGGGGCCAGATACGCAGTATTTT; v_call: TRBV5-1; clone_size: -; d_call: -; j_call: TRBJ2-3
cdr3_aa: CASSGGQGVNTEAFF; cdr3_nt: TGCGCCAGCAGCGGGGGACAGGGTGTGAACACTGAAGCTTTCTTT; v_call: TRBV5-1; clone_size: -; d_call: TRBD1; j_call: TRBJ1-1
cdr3_aa: CASSGVGNTIYF; cdr3_nt: TGTGCCAGCAGCGGAGTGGGAAACACCATATATTTT; v_call: TRBV14; clone_size: -; d_call: -; j_call: TRBJ1-3
cdr3_aa: CASSTQDFSTDTQYF; cdr3_nt: TGCGCCAGCAGCACCCAGGACTTCTCCACAGATACGCAGTATTTT; v_call: TRBV5-1; clone_size: -; d_call: -; j_call: TRBJ2-3
cdr3_aa: CASSQDGAGPHSGNTIYF; cdr3_nt: TGCGCCAGCAGCCAAGATGGGGCAGGCCCCCACTCTGGAAACACCATATATTTT; v_call: TRBV4-3; clone_size: -; d_call: -; j_call: TRBJ1-3
cdr3_aa: CASSLQGYTEAFF; cdr3_nt: TGTGCCAGCAGCTTGCAGGGTTACACTGAAGCTTTCTTT; v_call: TRBV7-2; clone_size: -; d_call: -; j_call: TRBJ1-1
cdr3_aa: CASSKLGSSYEQYF; cdr3_nt: TGTGCCAGCAGCAAGCTAGGGAGCTCCTACGAGCAGTACTTC; v_call: TRBV7-9; clone_size: -; d_call: -; j_call: TRBJ2-7
cdr3_aa: CASSSDRRSIYF; cdr3_nt: TGTGCCAGCAGTTCAGACAGACGATCTATATATTTT; v_call: TRBV6-5; clone_size: -; d_call: -; j_call: TRBJ1-3
cdr3_aa: CASSLGIERYTF; cdr3_nt: TGTGCCAGCAGCTTAGGTATAGAACGCTACACCTTC; v_call: TRBV7-2; clone_size: -; d_call: -; j_call: TRBJ1-2
cdr3_aa: CASSLESATAFF; cdr3_nt: TGTGCCAGCAGCTTAGAATCAGCTACGGCTTTCTTT; v_call: TRBV5-6; clone_size: -; d_call: -; j_call: TRBJ1-1
cdr3_aa: CASGPGQPYEQYF; cdr3_nt: TGTGCCAGCGGTCCGGGACAGCCCTACGAGCAGTACTTC; v_call: TRBV11-1; clone_size: -; d_call: TRBD1; j_call: TRBJ2-7
cdr3_aa: CASSPGLRGNEQYF; cdr3_nt: TGTGCCAGCAGCCCGGGACTCAGAGGAAACGAGCAGTACTTC; v_call: TRBV5-6; clone_size: -; d_call: -; j_call: TRBJ2-7
cdr3_aa: CATSRDRVSGNTIYF; cdr3_nt: TGTGCCACCAGCAGAGATAGGGTCTCTGGAAACACCATATATTTT; v_call: TRBV15; clone_size: -; d_call: -; j_call: TRBJ1-3
cdr3_aa: CSGSFSSTDTQYF; cdr3_nt: TGCAGCGGCAGTTTCTCCAGCACAGATACGCAGTATTTT; v_call: TRBV29-1; clone_size: -; d_call: -; j_call: TRBJ2-3
cdr3_aa: CASKDNRLGYEQYF; cdr3_nt: TGTGCCAGCAAGGACAACCGGCTAGGGTACGAGCAGTACTTC; v_call: TRBV27; clone_size: -; d_call: -; j_call: TRBJ2-7
cdr3_aa: CASSVGGNPLGEQYF; cdr3_nt: TGTGCCAGCAGCGTAGGCGGGAACCCGTTAGGCGAGCAGTACTTC; v_call: TRBV9; clone_size: -; d_call: -; j_call: TRBJ2-7
cdr3_aa: CASRGTSTGANVLTF; cdr3_nt: TGTGCCAGCAGAGGGACTAGTACTGGGGCCAACGTCCTGACTTTC; v_call: TRBV6-6; clone_size: -; d_call: TRBD2; j_call: TRBJ2-6
cdr3_aa: CASRTTSSNTGELFF; cdr3_nt: TGTGCCAGCAGGACGACTAGCAGTAACACCGGGGAGCTGTTTTTT; v_call: TRBV6-6; clone_size: -; d_call: TRBD2; j_call: TRBJ2-2
cdr3_aa: CASSFRAGNTEAFF; cdr3_nt: TGTGCCAGCAGCTTCCGCGCAGGGAACACTGAAGCTTTCTTT; v_call: TRBV11-2; clone_size: -; d_call: -; j_call: TRBJ1-1
cdr3_aa: CAYPGLGGASDYGYTF; cdr3_nt: TGTGCCTACCCGGGCCTGGGGGGGGCCTCAGACTATGGCTACACCTTC; v_call: TRBV30; clone_size: -; d_call: -; j_call: TRBJ1-2
cdr3_aa: CASSYVSGGANYGYTF; cdr3_nt: TGTGCCAGCAGTTACGTTTCAGGGGGAGCTAACTATGGCTACACCTTC; v_call: TRBV6-5; clone_size: -; d_call: TRBD1; j_call: TRBJ1-2
cdr3_aa: CASTEDSLNTEAFF; cdr3_nt: TGTGCCAGTACCGAGGACAGCCTGAACACTGAAGCTTTCTTT; v_call: TRBV19; clone_size: -; d_call: -; j_call: TRBJ1-1
cdr3_aa: CASSHRVADTQYF; cdr3_nt: TGTGCCAGCAGCCACAGGGTTGCAGATACGCAGTATTTT; v_call: TRBV6-6; clone_size: -; d_call: -; j_call: TRBJ2-3
cdr3_aa: CASNPTNSNQPQHF; cdr3_nt: TGTGCCAGCAACCCAACTAATAGCAATCAGCCCCAGCATTTT; v_call: TRBV6-5; clone_size: -; d_call: -; j_call: TRBJ1-5
cdr3_aa: CATRRDINTDTQYF; cdr3_nt: TGTGCCACCCGCCGGGACATCAACACAGATACGCAGTATTTT; v_call: TRBV10-3; clone_size: -; d_call: -; j_call: TRBJ2-3